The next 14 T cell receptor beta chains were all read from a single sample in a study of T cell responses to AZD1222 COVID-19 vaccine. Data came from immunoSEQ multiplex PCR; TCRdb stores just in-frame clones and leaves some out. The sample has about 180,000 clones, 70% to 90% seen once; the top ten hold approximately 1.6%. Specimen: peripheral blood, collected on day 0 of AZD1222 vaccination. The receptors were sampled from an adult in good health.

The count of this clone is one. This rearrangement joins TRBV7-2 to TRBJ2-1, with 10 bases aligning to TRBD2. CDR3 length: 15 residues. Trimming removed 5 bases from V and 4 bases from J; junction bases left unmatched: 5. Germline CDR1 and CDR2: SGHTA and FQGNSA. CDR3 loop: CASSRLAGEYNEQFF. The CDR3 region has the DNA TGTGCCAGCAGCCGCCTAGCGGGAGAATACAATGAGCAGTTCTTC.

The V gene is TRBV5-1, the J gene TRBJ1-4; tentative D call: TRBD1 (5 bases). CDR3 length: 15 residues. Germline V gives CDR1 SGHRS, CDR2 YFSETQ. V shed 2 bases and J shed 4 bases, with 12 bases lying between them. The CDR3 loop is CASSFGTGGNEKLFF. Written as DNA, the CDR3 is TGCGCCAGCAGCTTCGGAACAGGAGGTAATGAAAAACTGTTTTTT.

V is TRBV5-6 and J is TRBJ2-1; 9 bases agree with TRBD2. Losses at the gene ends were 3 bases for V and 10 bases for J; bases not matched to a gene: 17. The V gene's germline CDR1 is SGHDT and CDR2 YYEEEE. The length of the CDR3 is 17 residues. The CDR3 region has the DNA TGTGCCAGCAGCTCCCTAAAAAGCGGGAGGACTTTAGTGGAGCAGTTCTTC. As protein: CASSSLKSGRTLVEQFF.

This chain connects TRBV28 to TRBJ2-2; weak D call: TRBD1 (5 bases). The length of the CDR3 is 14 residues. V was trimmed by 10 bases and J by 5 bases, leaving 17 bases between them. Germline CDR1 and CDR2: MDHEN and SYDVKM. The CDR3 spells CATAKVRQTGELFF. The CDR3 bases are TGTGCCACAGCAAAAGTACGACAGACCGGGGAGCTGTTTTTT.

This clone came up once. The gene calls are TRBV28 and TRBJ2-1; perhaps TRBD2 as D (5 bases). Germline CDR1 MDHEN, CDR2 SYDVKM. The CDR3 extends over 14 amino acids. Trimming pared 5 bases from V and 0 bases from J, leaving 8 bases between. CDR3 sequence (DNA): TGTGCCAGCAGTCCGGGGAGCTCCTACAATGAGCAGTTCTTC. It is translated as CASSPGSSYNEQFF.

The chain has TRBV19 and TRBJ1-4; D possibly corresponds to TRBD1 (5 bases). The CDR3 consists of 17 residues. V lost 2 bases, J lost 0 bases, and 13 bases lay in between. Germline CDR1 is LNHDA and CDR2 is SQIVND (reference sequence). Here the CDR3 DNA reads TGTGCCAGTAGTATAAGGGGACTCCCTGCAACTAATGAAAAACTGTTTTTT. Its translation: CASSIRGLPATNEKLFF.

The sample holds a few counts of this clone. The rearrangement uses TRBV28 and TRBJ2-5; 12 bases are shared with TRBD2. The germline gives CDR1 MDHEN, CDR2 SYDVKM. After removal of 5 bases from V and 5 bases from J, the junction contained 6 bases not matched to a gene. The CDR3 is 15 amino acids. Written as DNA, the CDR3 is TGTGCCAGCAGTCTCCTAGCGGGAGGGGAGGAGACCCAGTACTTC. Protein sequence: CASSLLAGGEETQYF.

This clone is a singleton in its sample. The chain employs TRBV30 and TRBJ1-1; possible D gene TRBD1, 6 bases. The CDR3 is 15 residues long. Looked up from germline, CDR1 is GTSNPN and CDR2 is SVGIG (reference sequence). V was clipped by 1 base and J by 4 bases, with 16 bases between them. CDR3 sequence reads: CAWSANREVGTEAFF. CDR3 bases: TGTGCCTGGAGTGCCAACAGGGAAGTAGGCACTGAAGCTTTCTTT.

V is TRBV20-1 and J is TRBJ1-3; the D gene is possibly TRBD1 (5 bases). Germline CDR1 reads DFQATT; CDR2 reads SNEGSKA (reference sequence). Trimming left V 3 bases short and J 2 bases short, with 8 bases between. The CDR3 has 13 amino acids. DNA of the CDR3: TGCAGTGCTAGTAGGGGTCCTGGAAACACCATATATTTT. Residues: CSASRGPGNTIYF.

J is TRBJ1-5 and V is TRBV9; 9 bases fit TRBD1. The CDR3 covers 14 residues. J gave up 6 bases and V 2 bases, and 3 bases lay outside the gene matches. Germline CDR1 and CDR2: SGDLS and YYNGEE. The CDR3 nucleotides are TGTGCCAGCAGCGTTGGGACAGGGCTTCAGCCCCAGCATTTT. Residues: CASSVGTGLQPQHF.

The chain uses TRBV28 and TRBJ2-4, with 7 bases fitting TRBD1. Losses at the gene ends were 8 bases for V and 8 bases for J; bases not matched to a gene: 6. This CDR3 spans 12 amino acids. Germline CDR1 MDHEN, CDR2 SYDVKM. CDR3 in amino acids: CASRTGQYIQYF. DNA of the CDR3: TGTGCCAGCCGGACAGGTCAATACATTCAGTACTTC.

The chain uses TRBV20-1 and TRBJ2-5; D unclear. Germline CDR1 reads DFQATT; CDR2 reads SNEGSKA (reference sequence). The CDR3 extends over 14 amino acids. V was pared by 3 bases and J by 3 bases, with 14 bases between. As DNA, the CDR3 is TGCAGTGCTAGTCCAATGGGCACCAAAGAGACCCAGTACTTC. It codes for CSASPMGTKETQYF.

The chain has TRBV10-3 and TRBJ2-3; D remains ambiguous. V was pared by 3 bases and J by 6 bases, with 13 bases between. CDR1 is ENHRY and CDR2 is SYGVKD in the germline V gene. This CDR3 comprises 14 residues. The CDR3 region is CAISETAVADTQYF. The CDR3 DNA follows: TGTGCCATCAGTGAAACAGCAGTGGCGGATACGCAGTATTTT.

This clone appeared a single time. The CDR3: CASRPLEPRDDQPQHF. The DNA for the CDR3 is TGTGCCAGTAGGCCCCTCGAACCAAGGGACGATCAGCCCCAGCATTTT. The V gene is TRBV19, the J gene TRBJ1-5, with D possibly matching TRBD1 (5 bases). Trimming took 6 bases from V and 5 from J, leaving 20 bases between them. This CDR3 is built from 16 residues. Germline lookup yields CDR1 LNHDA and CDR2 SQIVND (reference sequence). The entire variable domain, with the rest obtained from reference TRBV19 and TRBJ1-5, is as follows: DGGITQSPKYLFRKEGQNVTLSCEQNLNHDAMYWYRQDPGQGLRLIYYSQIVNDFQKGDIAEGYSVSREKKESFPLTVTSAQKNPTAFYLCASRPLEPRDDQPQHFGDGTRLSIL.